The present TCR beta chain was sequenced within a study of blood T cells in healthy people across ages. This clonotype appeared a few times. Its cognate antigen is unknown. Study-level findings and limits: The donors' CMV status was not determined, possibly confounding changes in expanded clonotypes.

Each donor had around 9.8 milliliters of peripheral blood drawn. CDR1 and CDR2 (germline): DFQATT, SNEGSKA (reference sequence). This CDR3 spans 16 amino acids. V dropped 0 bases and J dropped 3 bases, with 14 bases sitting between them. Together with a sample-barcoded 5' primer, a J-beta primer mix was included in a second PCR lasting about 6 to 11 cycles. TCRdb passed the 5' RACE reads through MiXCR, listing each CDR3 protein once. The table records a few hundred thousand distinct CDR3 sequences, 25% to 30% of them present only once. V usage is TRBV20-1 and J usage is TRBJ1-4; TRBD1 is a possible D gene (6 bases). Source material: blood. This clonotype was sampled from a woman in her 70s in good health. CDR3 in amino acids: CSARDQSTGPNEKLFF. CDR3 DNA: TGCAGTGCTAGAGATCAGAGCACAGGGCCTAATGAAAAACTGTTTTTT.